This TCR beta chain was retrieved from a study of T cell responses to AZD1222 COVID-19 vaccine. Broader study findings: Clonal diversity may have been underestimated in mostly white British donors.

The CDR3 runs to 13 residues. V shed 3 bases and J shed 6 bases, with 11 bases lying between them. CDR1 and CDR2 (germline): KGHSH, LQKENI. Details on this clone: What it binds is not known.

Data came from immunoSEQ multiplex PCR; TCRdb stores just in-frame clones and leaves some out. The sample lists around 100,000 clones, 70% to 90% occurring once. The sample was peripheral blood, taken on day 0 of MenACWY control vaccination. The chain combines TRBV18 with TRBJ1-2, with TRBD1 as a possible D gene (5 bases). This receptor was obtained from an adult in good health. CDR3 sequence (DNA): TGTGCCAGCTCACCGGGCAGGGAGAATGGCTACACCTTC. As protein: CASSPGRENGYTF.